The present entry profiles one T cell receptor (beta chain) with its context. In the source study's methods: Estimation of nucleated cell counts was performed using reference gene primer amplification. Clones were sequenced by immunoSEQ multiplex PCR, and TCRdb holds only the in-frame ones, with some missing. V, J and clone size were drawn from that table, and D and trimming were deduced from the DNA. The table lists 130,000 to 150,000 clones, roughly 76% of them singletons. The data were taken from a study of blood T cell repertoires in COVID-19. Across the whole study: Samples came from the United States, Italy and Spain, spanning acute and convalescent COVID-19. From T cells, B-cell-depleted T cells, or PBMCs came the material, which was cDNA or gDNA.

CDR1 and CDR2 from the germline V gene are SGHRS and YFSETQ. This CDR3 comprises 14 residues. V shed 2 bases and J 8 bases; nucleotides not matched to a gene: 2. The chain employs TRBV5-1 and TRBJ1-6; TRBD1 matches 9 bases. The TCR comes from a human donor with acute or convalescent COVID-19. The donor label of this sample is uncertain. The sample taken for sequencing was peripheral blood. The CDR3 loop reads CASSFGDRDSPLHF. For the CDR3, the DNA is TGCGCCAGCAGCTTCGGGGACAGGGATTCACCCCTCCACTTT.